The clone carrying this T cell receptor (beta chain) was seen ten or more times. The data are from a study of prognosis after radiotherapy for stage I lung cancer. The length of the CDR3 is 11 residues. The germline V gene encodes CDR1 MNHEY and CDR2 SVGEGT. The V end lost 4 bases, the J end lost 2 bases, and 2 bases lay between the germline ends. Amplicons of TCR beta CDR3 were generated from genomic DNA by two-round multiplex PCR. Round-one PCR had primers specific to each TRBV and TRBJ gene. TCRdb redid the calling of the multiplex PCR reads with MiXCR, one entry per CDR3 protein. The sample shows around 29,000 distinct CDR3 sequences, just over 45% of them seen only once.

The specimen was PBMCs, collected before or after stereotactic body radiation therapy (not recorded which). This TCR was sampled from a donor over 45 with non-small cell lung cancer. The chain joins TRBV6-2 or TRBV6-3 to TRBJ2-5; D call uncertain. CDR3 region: CASSSQETQYF. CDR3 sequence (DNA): TGTGCCAGCAGTTCACAAGAGACCCAGTACTTC.